These T cell receptor beta chains were read from a single sample in a study of blood T cells in healthy people across ages. MiXCR, run by TCRdb on the 5' RACE reads, gives a single entry per CDR3 protein. The sample yields just over 1 million distinct CDR3 sequences, 45% seen once. The sequenced sample consisted of blood. The receptors originated from a woman aged 55-70 years in good health. Both conserved end residues are part of each CDR3. The order of the fields is J gene, clone size, D gene, V gene, CDR3 DNA, CDR3 protein. A D gene is named only where the DNA matches it firmly. Some rows mark clone size as missing; the rest say once, few, many or name a class of expanded clone.

>TRBJ2-1|many|NA|TRBV3-1
TGTGCCAGCAGCCAAGGTAGCAGCAGTAATGAGCAGTTCTTC
CASSQGSSSNEQFF
>TRBJ2-4|many|NA|TRBV4-1
TGCGCCAGCAGCCTATACCACCAGGACATTCAGTACTTC
CASSLYHQDIQYF
>TRBJ1-5|NA|NA|TRBV6-1
TGTGCCAGCAGTGAATTACGTCGACAGGCCAATCAGCCCCAGCATTTT
CASSELRRQANQPQHF
>TRBJ2-6|NA|NA|TRBV6-1
TGTGCCAGCACGACAGGTCCCTCTGGGGCCAACGTCCTGACTTTC
CASTTGPSGANVLTF
>TRBJ2-1|NA|TRBD2|TRBV12-3/TRBV12-4
TGTGCCAGCAGTTTACCTAGCGGAGTTGGGGTTGAGCAGTTCTTC
CASSLPSGVGVEQFF
>TRBJ2-3|many|TRBD1|TRBV29-1
TGCAGCGTTGAAGGGGGGACAGGTGGTACAGATACGCAGTATTTT
CSVEGGTGGTDTQYF
>TRBJ2-1|few|TRBD2|TRBV27
TGTGCCAGCAGTAGAGCGGGACGCGGTGAGCAGTTCTTC
CASSRAGRGEQFF
>TRBJ2-3|few|TRBD2|TRBV12-3/TRBV12-4
TGTGCCAGCAGTTTATTGCGGGAGGGCTTAGATACGCAGTATTTT
CASSLLREGLDTQYF
>TRBJ1-5|few|NA|TRBV27
TGTGCCAGCAGGAGAGGTTGGGGTCAGCCCCAGCATTTT
CASRRGWGQPQHF
>TRBJ2-2|NA|NA|TRBV7-3
TGTGCCAGCAGCCGCCCGGGCGGGGAGCTGTTTTTT
CASSRPGGELFF
>TRBJ2-1|NA|NA|TRBV20-1
TGCAGTGCTATCAGGATGGAGGGCCGATACAATGAGCAGTTCTTC
CSAIRMEGRYNEQFF
>TRBJ2-3|few|NA|TRBV7-9
TGTGCCAGCCGCGGAATTTTTAAAGGGCAGTATTTT
CASRGIFKGQYF
>TRBJ2-6|NA|TRBD1|TRBV20-1
TGCAGTGCCACCGACAGGGTCCTAAACTCTGGGGCCAACGTCCTGACTTTC
CSATDRVLNSGANVLTF
>TRBJ2-1|NA|TRBD2|TRBV12-3/TRBV12-4
TGTGCCAGCACTGAAAGGGGACTAGACAATGAGCAGTTCTTC
CASTERGLDNEQFF
>TRBJ2-3|NA|NA|TRBV3-1
TGTGCCAGCAGCCAAGACTTCAACATCGGGCGGGATGCAGATACGCAGTATTTT
CASSQDFNIGRDADTQYF
>TRBJ1-2|NA|NA|TRBV29-1
TGCAGCGTTGAAGATCGGGGGGGGAGCAACTATGGCTACACCTTC
CSVEDRGGSNYGYTF
>TRBJ2-1|NA|NA|TRBV20-1
TGCAGTGCTAGAGCGGTGGGGCGGGTGAAAGCTGAGCAGTTCTTC
CSARAVGRVKAEQFF
>TRBJ2-1|few|NA|TRBV6-6
TGTGCCAGCACCCTCCCGGGTGGATCGAGTAAGAATGAGCAGTTCTTC
CASTLPGGSSKNEQFF
>TRBJ2-7|NA|NA|TRBV27
TGTGCCAGCAGTAAGGGGAACCGGAACGAGCAGTACTTC
CASSKGNRNEQYF
>TRBJ2-7|few|TRBD2|TRBV6-5
TGTGCCAGCAGTTACAGGACTAGCGGGAGTAAATACGAGCAGTACTTC
CASSYRTSGSKYEQYF
>TRBJ2-7|few|NA|TRBV24-1
TGTGCCACCAGTGTTGACGGGAGAGCGCAGTACTTC
CATSVDGRAQYF
>TRBJ2-5|few|TRBD1|TRBV12-3/TRBV12-4
TGTGCCAGCAGTCCAATGACAGGGTCAGAGACCCAGTACTTC
CASSPMTGSETQYF
>TRBJ1-1|NA|NA|TRBV28
TGTGCCAGCAGTTTGTCCCCGGGGCCCAACACTGAAGCTTTCTTT
CASSLSPGPNTEAFF
>TRBJ2-5|few|NA|TRBV20-1
TGCAGTGCTAGGAAGCTAGCGACCGAGACCCAGTACTTC
CSARKLATETQYF
>TRBJ1-5|NA|NA|TRBV27
TGTGCCAGCAGTTTGAATGGAGACGAGAAACAGCCCCAGCATTTT
CASSLNGDEKQPQHF
>TRBJ1-2|NA|NA|TRBV3-1
TGTGCCAGCAGCCAAAACGCGGTAGGCCGGACTAGTAACTATGGCTACACCTTC
CASSQNAVGRTSNYGYTF
>TRBJ2-7|NA|NA|TRBV5-1
TGCGCCAGCAGCTTGTCGGGAGAGGCAGGAGGCTACGAGCAGTACTTC
CASSLSGEAGGYEQYF
>TRBJ2-3|NA|NA|TRBV7-9
TGTGCCAGCAGCTCGCTCCGGGACGGCGCTAGCACAGATACGCAGTATTTT
CASSSLRDGASTDTQYF
>TRBJ2-1|few|TRBD2|TRBV18
TGTGCCAGCTGCACTAGCGGGCTCTACAATGAGCAGTTCTTC
CASCTSGLYNEQFF
>TRBJ2-5|NA|TRBD2|TRBV15
TGTGCCACCAGCAGCTTTAGACAGGTCGGGGGGGCCCAGTACTTC
CATSSFRQVGGAQYF
>TRBJ1-5|NA|NA|TRBV7-8
TGTGCCAGCAGCTCGCCGACCCAGCCCCAGCATTTT
CASSSPTQPQHF
>TRBJ1-5|few|NA|TRBV6-2/TRBV6-3
TGTGCCAGCAGTTACCGTCCAGGATCGGCCCAGCATTTT
CASSYRPGSAQHF
>TRBJ2-7|NA|NA|TRBV5-6
TGTGCCAGCAGCGACGGACAGCCCAACGAGCAGTACTTC
CASSDGQPNEQYF
>TRBJ2-6|NA|NA|TRBV5-5
TGTGCCAGCAGCTCGAGGGGTGGTGGGGCCAACGTCCTGACTTTC
CASSSRGGGANVLTF
>TRBJ1-1|NA|NA|TRBV10-3
TGTGCCATCAGTGAGTCGAGTCGGGGGAGGAGCACTGAAGCTTTCTTT
CAISESSRGRSTEAFF